The sequence of this T cell receptor beta chain was determined in a study of regulatory T cells in long-lasting Graves disease (dated by TCRdb to the early 2020s). In the study overall: Antithyroid drugs had been taken for less than 3 months by newly diagnosed Graves' disease patients. A total of some 35 samples underwent TCR sequencing: around 13 from persistent and around 20 from newly diagnosed Graves' disease patients. The study was conducted in China and was registered as a clinical trial. Peripheral blood TCR sequencing and RNA sequencing compared persistent Graves' disease patients with newly diagnosed Graves' disease patients. What the study reported, not specific to this receptor: Because the primary lesion, thyroid tissue, could not be accessed, the study looked at peripheral blood alone. More public clonotypes were shared among persistent patients (approximately 3,000) than among newly diagnosed patients (more than 950). As a limitation, the authors acknowledged that the small sample size may reduce accuracy. Sequencing and analysis were restricted to the TCR beta chain. Preferential use of TRBV28, TRBJ1-2 and TRBJ2-5 was observed in persistent disease, whereas TRBV20-1 and TRBJ2-1 were favored in newly diagnosed disease. Persistent Graves' disease patients showed lower TCR Shannon entropy and fewer highly expanded clones than newly diagnosed patients, suggesting clonal expansion.

In the paper's terms, the time point label means: newly diagnosed GD, antithyroid drugs for less than 3 months. For both TCR sequencing and RNA sequencing, RNA was extracted from PBMCs using TRIzol. Graves' disease was diagnosed according to American Thyroid Association guidelines. The patients came from an endocrinology department in Xi'an, China. Each patient gave approximately 10 milliliters of peripheral blood, collected in an EDTA anticoagulant tube. Ficoll Paque Plus density gradient separation was used to isolate PBMCs, and no further T cell sorting was performed. An Agilent 2100 Bioanalyzer and agarose gel were used to check RNA quality, and a NanoDrop 2000 was used to measure RNA concentration. Cut back by 10 bases and 6 bases, the V and J ends lie 22 bases apart. Reading the germline V gene gives CDR1 MNHEY and CDR2 SVGEGT. Its CDR3 holds 14 amino acids, cysteine through phenylalanine. CDR3 DNA is the only sequence kept; it has 42 bases, read in frame from the first base.

On this clonotype itself: Its antigen is currently not known. Per-base quality was not reported, and no clone a single base away is much larger than it.

To prepare the library, multiplex PCR was applied. Sequencer: Illumina HiSeq 4000. iRepertoire HTBI primers and Arm-PCR amplification of CDR3 regions were used to construct TCR beta libraries. Gel purification was performed on PCR products prior to sequencing. Per the source publication's procedure: A total of around 66 TRBV and some 15 TRBJ segments were identified across samples and were used for gene usage analysis of CDR3 amino acid clonotypes. COPE and FqMerger were used to merge the filtered high-quality paired reads into contigs. BLAST was used to align contigs to IMGT TRBV, TRBD and TRBJ reference genes, and CDR3 was defined according to IMGT. Highly expanded clones were defined as clonotypes with a frequency above 0.1%. Shannon entropy was used to measure repertoire diversity, and the Gini coefficient was used to measure V-J evenness. A clonotype was considered public if more than one individual shared it. TCRdb itself trimmed the public reads at Q25 with fastp, ran MiXCR and retained productive beta chains. Every distinct CDR3 protein forms one entry, paired with its most common genes and DNA. These V and J calls are TCRdb output, not the study's own analysis. The sample contains over 500,000 distinct CDR3 sequences, around 15% of them found a single time. The ten largest clones take up roughly 18% of the sample.

The same sample was also studied in work on T cells in Graves' hyperthyroidism and ophthalmopathy. The second study, in turn, reports: A patient counted as having stable Graves' hyperthyroidism if no progression to ophthalmopathy occurred over 18 months of follow-up. The hyperthyroidism patients were between 18 and 65 years old and newly diagnosed, with a disease duration of less than 2 months. Any patient with an uncontrolled infection, another autoimmune disease, pregnancy or lactation was excluded. Diagnoses were based on clinical symptoms, serum thyroxine and TRAb, thyroid ultrasound and orbital computed tomography. The TCR CDR3 was subjected to a first round of RT-PCR using the HTBI primer set and the Qiagen OneStep RT-PCR kit. Blood samples also contained most of the expanded thyroid clonotypes (frequency above 0.001), which suggests that blood repertoires may reflect thyroid immune responses. A model built on a 13 V-J signature distinguished ophthalmopathy from stable hyperthyroidism, reaching 85% to 90% sensitivity and around 81% specificity in cross-validation and 80%/75% in testing. During validation, the model predicted progression to ophthalmopathy a median of around 7 months ahead of onset, with around 71% sensitivity and 72.22% specificity. To identify distinguishing TCR V-J signatures, a discovery cohort of 95 to 100 patients was used, comprising some 45 with Graves' ophthalmopathy and around 60 with stable Graves' hyperthyroidism. Whether ophthalmopathy could be predicted prospectively was tested in an independent validation cohort made up of about 18 hyperthyroidism patients plus 17 patients who later progressed to ophthalmopathy. The roughly 91 discovery patients were randomly split 7:3 into training and test sets. The study also compared thyroid tissue and blood T-cell repertoires from roughly 6 Graves' hyperthyroidism patients. Once sampling was done, hyperthyroidism patients were given methimazole at a starting dose of 30 mg daily, whereas ophthalmopathy patients were given high-dose intravenous methylprednisolone. Libraries were constructed in a second round of multiplex PCR, after which size selection and purification were performed. Paired-end sequencing of the libraries was performed with 100 bp reads on an Illumina HiSeq2000. SOAPnuke was used to process the raw data, throwing out any read that contained adapters or uncalled bases, had a mean Phred below 15, or lacked an exact constant-primer or identifier match. High-quality paired reads were merged using COPE v1.2.5, and each unique nucleotide sequence was defined as a clonotype. MiTCR v1.1 was used to align clonotypes to the IMGT TRBV, TRBD and TRBJ reference segments. The analysis was restricted to V-J combinations with a frequency above 0.0001, which together covered roughly 99% of the repertoires. The TCS score was defined as the ratio of F50 (clonal expansion) to E x V (chaos), calculated using BLOSUM62-based TCRdist between CDR3 peptides within each V-J. Welch's t-statistics and random forest reduced approximately 520 V-J features to roughly 13, which were used in a naive Bayes classifier (R e1071). No statistical method was used to set the sample size in advance, and investigators knew the group allocation. According to the paper, TCR Vbeta CDR3 sequencing was carried out on over 130 peripheral blood samples, which came from 40 to 45 ophthalmopathy, around 75 hyperthyroidism and approximately 17 progressor patients.

The TCR comes from a woman younger than 45 with Graves disease. Donor details come from another sample of the same person, matched by shared clones. Sequenced here: peripheral blood mononuclear cells (PBMCs), sampled at new diagnosis, from a patient treated with antithyroid drugs. The sequence links TRBV6-2 or TRBV6-3 to TRBJ2-7; the D segment could be TRBD1, given 6 matching bases. CDR3 loop: CATRTGTTSAEQYF. The nucleotide sequence is TGTGCCACCAGAACCGGGACAACCTCTGCCGAGCAGTACTTC.